This is a list of T cell receptor beta chains from one sample in a study of blood T cell repertoires in COVID-19. Clones were sequenced by immunoSEQ multiplex PCR, and TCRdb holds only the in-frame ones, with some missing. The repertoire holds hundreds of thousands of clones, roughly nine tenths seen once, with around 5.8% in the top ten. The sequencing sample was made of PBMCs or T cells enriched from blood (not recorded which). The receptors were sampled from a woman in her thirties or forties who had recovered from COVID-19. The CDR3 runs from the conserved cysteine through the conserved F or W. Clone size is given for some rows only: seen once, a few or many times, or a class if the clone is expanded.

size | V | CDR3
. | TRBV28 | CASSLPGGDYNEQFF
once | TRBV14 | CASSKSVGGFNYGYTF
once | TRBV3-1/TRBV3-2 | CASSQGGWDRASNEQFF
. | TRBV19 | CASSDYYEAFF
. | TRBV6-4 | CASSDPLLTSGSSNEQFF
. | TRBV21-1 | CASSKRRTGVRETQYF
once | TRBV19 | CASSIPSGGNRYGYTF
. | TRBV27 | CASSLSRNNQPQHF
. | TRBV6-2/TRBV6-3 | CASSTDRDGTKNIQYF
. | TRBV28 | CASRGTPNNSPLHF
. | TRBV28 | CASSQGYNSPLHF
once | TRBV4-2 | CASSQDQRLVYEQYF
once | TRBV7-2 | CASSHSAGPTDTQYF
. | TRBV5-1 | CASSTSGKQFF
. | TRBV25-1 | CASSGRLAGAYNEQFF
. | TRBV30 | CAWNRQGGYTF
. | TRBV27 | CASSFSGGSQPQHF
. | TRBV18 | CASSPPRDSENEKLFF
. | TRBV28 | CASSLLVGQAFKDTQYF
. | TRBV4-1 | CASSQPGGRLSSYEQYF
. | TRBV11-2 | CASSPEPGGTEAFF
. | TRBV24-1 | CATSDSTGANSPLHF
. | TRBV7-9 | CASSLDGVEPQHF
. | TRBV18 | CASSPLRDTSSGANVLTF
. | TRBV28 | CASRYQVLRDQPQHF
. | TRBV6-5 | CASSYTTPGVDEQYF
. | TRBV7-2 | CASSPPGGSNYGYTF
. | TRBV2 | CASSASISETQYF
. | TRBV20-1 | CSGTSGAEQYF
many | TRBV4-3 | CASSLGLAGGGEQFF
. | TRBV5-1 | CASSFRAGGDNEQFF
. | TRBV18 | CASSPPGQGARQPQHF
. | TRBV9 | CASSGTRDRGQFF
. | TRBV2 | CASSTSGSGYNEQFF
. | TRBV6-5 | CASIGAGASYNEQFF